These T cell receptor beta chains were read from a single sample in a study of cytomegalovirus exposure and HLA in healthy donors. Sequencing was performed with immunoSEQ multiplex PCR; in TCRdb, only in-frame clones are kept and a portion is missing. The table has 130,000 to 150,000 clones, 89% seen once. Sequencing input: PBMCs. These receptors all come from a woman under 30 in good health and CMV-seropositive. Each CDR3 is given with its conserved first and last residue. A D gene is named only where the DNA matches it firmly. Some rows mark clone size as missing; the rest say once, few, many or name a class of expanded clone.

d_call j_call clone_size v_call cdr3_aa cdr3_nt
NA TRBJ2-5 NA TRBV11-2 CASSPQETQYF TGTGCCAGCAGCCCTCAAGAGACCCAGTACTTC
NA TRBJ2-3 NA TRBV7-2 CASSLGRNLPTDTQYF TGTGCCAGCAGCTTAGGGCGGAATCTACCCACAGATACGCAGTATTTT
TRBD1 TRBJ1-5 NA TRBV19 CASSIGTGSNQPQHF TGTGCCAGTAGTATAGGGACAGGTAGCAATCAGCCCCAGCATTTT
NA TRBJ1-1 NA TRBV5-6 CASSRNDRRWVNTEAFF TGTGCCAGCAGCCGCAACGACAGGAGGTGGGTGAACACTGAAGCTTTCTTT
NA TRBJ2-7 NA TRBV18 CASSGQTNYEQYF TGTGCCAGCTCCGGACAGACCAACTACGAGCAGTACTTC
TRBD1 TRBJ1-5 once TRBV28 CASSSGGMGSNQPQHF TGTGCCAGCAGTTCAGGGGGTATGGGTAGCAATCAGCCCCAGCATTTT
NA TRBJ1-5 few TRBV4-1 CASGEREMINQPQHF TGCGCCAGCGGAGAGCGGGAGATGATAAATCAGCCCCAGCATTTT
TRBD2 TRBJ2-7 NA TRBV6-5 CASKPAGATYEQYF TGTGCCAGCAAGCCAGCGGGGGCTACCTACGAGCAGTACTTC
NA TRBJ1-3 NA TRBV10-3 CAISESAGLSGNTIYF TGTGCCATCAGTGAGTCCGCAGGCCTCTCTGGAAACACCATATATTTT
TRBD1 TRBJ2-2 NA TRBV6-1 CASSGQGATGELFF TGTGCCAGCAGTGGACAGGGGGCAACCGGGGAGCTGTTTTTT
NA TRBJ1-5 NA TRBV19 CASRGLPAFGHSNQPQHF TGTGCCAGTAGGGGACTCCCAGCCTTTGGACATAGCAATCAGCCCCAGCATTTT
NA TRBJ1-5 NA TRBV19 CASSINAIRGQKNQPQHF TGTGCCAGTAGTATTAATGCTATCCGTGGACAGAAAAATCAGCCCCAGCATTTT
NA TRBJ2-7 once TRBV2 CASIRVEEIGEGEQYF TGTGCCAGCATTCGGGTCGAGGAAATCGGTGAGGGCGAGCAGTACTTC
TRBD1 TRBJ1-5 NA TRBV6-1 CASTFRTGGNQPQHF TGTGCCAGCACCTTCCGGACAGGGGGCAATCAGCCCCAGCATTTT
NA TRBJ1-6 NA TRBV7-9 CASSLGHDSYNSPLHF TGTGCCAGCAGCTTAGGTCACGACAGCTATAATTCACCCCTCCACTTT
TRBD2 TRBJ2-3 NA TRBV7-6 CASSLGFGGGAGTDTQYF TGTGCCAGCAGCTTAGGATTCGGCGGGGGGGCCGGGACAGATACGCAGTATTTT
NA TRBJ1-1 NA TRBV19 CASSTGGDYTEAFF TGTGCCAGTAGCACCGGCGGGGATTACACTGAAGCTTTCTTT
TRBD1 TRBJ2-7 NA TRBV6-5 CASSGGQGGYEQYF TGTGCCAGCAGTGGGGGACAGGGGGGCTACGAGCAGTACTTC
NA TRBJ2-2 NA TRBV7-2 CASSLGGRRITGELFF TGTGCCAGCAGCTTAGGGGGCCGGCGGATCACCGGGGAGCTGTTTTTT
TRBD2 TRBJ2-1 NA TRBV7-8 CASSFRSGGSNEQFF TGTGCCAGCAGCTTTCGTAGCGGGGGTAGCAATGAGCAGTTCTTC
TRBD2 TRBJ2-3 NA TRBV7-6 CASSLAGLAGGDTQYF TGTGCCAGCAGCCTAGCGGGACTAGCGGGTGGGGATACGCAGTATTTT
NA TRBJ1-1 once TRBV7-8 CASSVRVEGEAFF TGTGCCAGCAGCGTACGTGTGGAGGGTGAAGCTTTCTTT
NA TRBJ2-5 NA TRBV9 CASSVESGIAETQYF TGTGCCAGCAGCGTAGAGTCAGGGATTGCGGAGACCCAGTACTTC
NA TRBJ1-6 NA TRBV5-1 CASRGGTPYNSPLHF TGCGCCAGCAGGGGGGGAACCCCCTATAATTCACCCCTCCACTTT
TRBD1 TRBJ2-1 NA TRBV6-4 CASSPLGDRALDEQFF TGTGCCAGCAGTCCTTTAGGGGACAGGGCGTTAGATGAGCAGTTCTTC
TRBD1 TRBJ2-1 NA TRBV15 CATSRDKLGDRFF TGTGCCACCAGCAGAGATAAGTTGGGGGACAGGTTCTTC
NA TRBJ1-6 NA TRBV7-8 CASSLRYPTVRPASPLHF TGTGCCAGCAGCTTACGCTACCCGACAGTCCGACCCGCATCACCCCTCCACTTT
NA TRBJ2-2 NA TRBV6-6 CASRGQGDTGELFF TGTGCCAGCAGGGGCCAGGGTGACACCGGGGAGCTGTTTTTT
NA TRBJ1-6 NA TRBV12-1 CASSFEAGRNSPLHF TGTGCCAGCAGCTTTGAGGCAGGTCGAAATTCACCCCTCCACTTT
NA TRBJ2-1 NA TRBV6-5 CASSYSTGREQFF TGTGCCAGCAGTTACTCCACCGGCAGGGAGCAGTTCTTC
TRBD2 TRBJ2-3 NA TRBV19 CASSSRLAGGPDTQYF TGTGCCAGTAGTTCCAGACTAGCGGGGGGGCCAGATACGCAGTATTTT
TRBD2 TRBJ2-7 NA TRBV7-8 CASSLERGYSYEQYF TGTGCCAGCAGCTTGGAGCGGGGGTACTCCTACGAGCAGTACTTC
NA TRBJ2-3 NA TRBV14 CASSQDPSRDTQYF TGTGCCAGCAGCCAAGATCCTTCTAGGGATACGCAGTATTTT
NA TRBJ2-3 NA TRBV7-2 CASLKEGADTQYF TGTGCCAGCCTTAAAGAAGGGGCAGATACGCAGTATTTT
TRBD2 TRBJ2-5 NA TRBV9 CASSVGLAGAETQYF TGTGCCAGCAGCGTAGGACTAGCGGGGGCAGAGACCCAGTACTTC
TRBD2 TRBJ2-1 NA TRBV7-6 CASNPGTSGKRGEQFF TGTGCCAGCAACCCCGGAACTAGCGGGAAACGGGGGGAGCAGTTCTTC
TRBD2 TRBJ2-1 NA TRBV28 CASSLYGGAINNEQFF TGTGCCAGCAGTTTATACGGGGGGGCCATCAACAATGAGCAGTTCTTC
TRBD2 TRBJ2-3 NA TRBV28 CASSPGTSGGESTDTQYF TGTGCCAGCAGTCCGGGGACTAGCGGGGGGGAGAGCACAGATACGCAGTATTTT
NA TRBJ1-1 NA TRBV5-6 CASSLSSTEAFF TGTGCCAGCAGCTTGTCCTCCACTGAAGCTTTCTTT
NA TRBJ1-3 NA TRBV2 CASLREGSGNTIYF TGTGCCAGCCTCAGGGAAGGGTCTGGAAACACCATATATTTT
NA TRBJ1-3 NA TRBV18 CASSRTGQDGDTIYF TGTGCCAGCTCACGAACAGGGCAGGACGGGGACACCATATATTTT
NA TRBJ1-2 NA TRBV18 CASSPGEGYTF TGTGCCAGCTCACCAGGGGAGGGCTACACCTTC
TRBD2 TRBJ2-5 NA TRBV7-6 CASSSGIAGAGETQYF TGTGCCAGCAGCTCGGGAATAGCGGGGGCCGGGGAGACCCAGTACTTC
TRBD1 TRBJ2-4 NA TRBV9 CASSVEGTGAENIQYF TGTGCCAGCAGCGTAGAGGGGACAGGGGCAGAAAACATTCAGTACTTC
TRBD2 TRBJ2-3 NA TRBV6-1 CASSEGGGRGAPDTQYF TGTGCCAGCAGTGAAGGTGGTGGGCGGGGGGCTCCAGATACGCAGTATTTT
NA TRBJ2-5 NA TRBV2 CASSVEGRETQYF TGTGCCAGCAGTGTGGAGGGACGGGAGACCCAGTACTTC
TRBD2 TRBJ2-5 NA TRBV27 CASSLGAGGQETQYF TGTGCCAGCAGTTTAGGAGCGGGGGGGCAAGAGACCCAGTACTTC
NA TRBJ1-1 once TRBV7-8 CASSFTGPGAEAFF TGTGCCAGCAGCTTCACAGGGCCTGGGGCTGAAGCTTTCTTT
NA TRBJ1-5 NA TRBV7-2 CASSLGSVSNQPQHF TGTGCCAGCAGCTTAGGGTCAGTTAGCAATCAGCCCCAGCATTTT
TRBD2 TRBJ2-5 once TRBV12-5 CASGLGLAGGRETQYF TGTGCTAGTGGTTTGGGACTAGCGGGGGGGCGAGAGACCCAGTACTTC
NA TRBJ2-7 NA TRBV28 CASSPYRFEQYF TGTGCCAGCAGCCCATACAGGTTCGAGCAGTACTTC
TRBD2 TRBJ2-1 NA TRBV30 CAWSLSRTSGYNEQFF TGTGCCTGGAGTCTATCGCGGACTAGCGGATACAATGAGCAGTTCTTC
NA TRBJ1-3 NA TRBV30 CAWIKGNTIYF TGTGCCTGGATTAAAGGAAACACCATATATTTT